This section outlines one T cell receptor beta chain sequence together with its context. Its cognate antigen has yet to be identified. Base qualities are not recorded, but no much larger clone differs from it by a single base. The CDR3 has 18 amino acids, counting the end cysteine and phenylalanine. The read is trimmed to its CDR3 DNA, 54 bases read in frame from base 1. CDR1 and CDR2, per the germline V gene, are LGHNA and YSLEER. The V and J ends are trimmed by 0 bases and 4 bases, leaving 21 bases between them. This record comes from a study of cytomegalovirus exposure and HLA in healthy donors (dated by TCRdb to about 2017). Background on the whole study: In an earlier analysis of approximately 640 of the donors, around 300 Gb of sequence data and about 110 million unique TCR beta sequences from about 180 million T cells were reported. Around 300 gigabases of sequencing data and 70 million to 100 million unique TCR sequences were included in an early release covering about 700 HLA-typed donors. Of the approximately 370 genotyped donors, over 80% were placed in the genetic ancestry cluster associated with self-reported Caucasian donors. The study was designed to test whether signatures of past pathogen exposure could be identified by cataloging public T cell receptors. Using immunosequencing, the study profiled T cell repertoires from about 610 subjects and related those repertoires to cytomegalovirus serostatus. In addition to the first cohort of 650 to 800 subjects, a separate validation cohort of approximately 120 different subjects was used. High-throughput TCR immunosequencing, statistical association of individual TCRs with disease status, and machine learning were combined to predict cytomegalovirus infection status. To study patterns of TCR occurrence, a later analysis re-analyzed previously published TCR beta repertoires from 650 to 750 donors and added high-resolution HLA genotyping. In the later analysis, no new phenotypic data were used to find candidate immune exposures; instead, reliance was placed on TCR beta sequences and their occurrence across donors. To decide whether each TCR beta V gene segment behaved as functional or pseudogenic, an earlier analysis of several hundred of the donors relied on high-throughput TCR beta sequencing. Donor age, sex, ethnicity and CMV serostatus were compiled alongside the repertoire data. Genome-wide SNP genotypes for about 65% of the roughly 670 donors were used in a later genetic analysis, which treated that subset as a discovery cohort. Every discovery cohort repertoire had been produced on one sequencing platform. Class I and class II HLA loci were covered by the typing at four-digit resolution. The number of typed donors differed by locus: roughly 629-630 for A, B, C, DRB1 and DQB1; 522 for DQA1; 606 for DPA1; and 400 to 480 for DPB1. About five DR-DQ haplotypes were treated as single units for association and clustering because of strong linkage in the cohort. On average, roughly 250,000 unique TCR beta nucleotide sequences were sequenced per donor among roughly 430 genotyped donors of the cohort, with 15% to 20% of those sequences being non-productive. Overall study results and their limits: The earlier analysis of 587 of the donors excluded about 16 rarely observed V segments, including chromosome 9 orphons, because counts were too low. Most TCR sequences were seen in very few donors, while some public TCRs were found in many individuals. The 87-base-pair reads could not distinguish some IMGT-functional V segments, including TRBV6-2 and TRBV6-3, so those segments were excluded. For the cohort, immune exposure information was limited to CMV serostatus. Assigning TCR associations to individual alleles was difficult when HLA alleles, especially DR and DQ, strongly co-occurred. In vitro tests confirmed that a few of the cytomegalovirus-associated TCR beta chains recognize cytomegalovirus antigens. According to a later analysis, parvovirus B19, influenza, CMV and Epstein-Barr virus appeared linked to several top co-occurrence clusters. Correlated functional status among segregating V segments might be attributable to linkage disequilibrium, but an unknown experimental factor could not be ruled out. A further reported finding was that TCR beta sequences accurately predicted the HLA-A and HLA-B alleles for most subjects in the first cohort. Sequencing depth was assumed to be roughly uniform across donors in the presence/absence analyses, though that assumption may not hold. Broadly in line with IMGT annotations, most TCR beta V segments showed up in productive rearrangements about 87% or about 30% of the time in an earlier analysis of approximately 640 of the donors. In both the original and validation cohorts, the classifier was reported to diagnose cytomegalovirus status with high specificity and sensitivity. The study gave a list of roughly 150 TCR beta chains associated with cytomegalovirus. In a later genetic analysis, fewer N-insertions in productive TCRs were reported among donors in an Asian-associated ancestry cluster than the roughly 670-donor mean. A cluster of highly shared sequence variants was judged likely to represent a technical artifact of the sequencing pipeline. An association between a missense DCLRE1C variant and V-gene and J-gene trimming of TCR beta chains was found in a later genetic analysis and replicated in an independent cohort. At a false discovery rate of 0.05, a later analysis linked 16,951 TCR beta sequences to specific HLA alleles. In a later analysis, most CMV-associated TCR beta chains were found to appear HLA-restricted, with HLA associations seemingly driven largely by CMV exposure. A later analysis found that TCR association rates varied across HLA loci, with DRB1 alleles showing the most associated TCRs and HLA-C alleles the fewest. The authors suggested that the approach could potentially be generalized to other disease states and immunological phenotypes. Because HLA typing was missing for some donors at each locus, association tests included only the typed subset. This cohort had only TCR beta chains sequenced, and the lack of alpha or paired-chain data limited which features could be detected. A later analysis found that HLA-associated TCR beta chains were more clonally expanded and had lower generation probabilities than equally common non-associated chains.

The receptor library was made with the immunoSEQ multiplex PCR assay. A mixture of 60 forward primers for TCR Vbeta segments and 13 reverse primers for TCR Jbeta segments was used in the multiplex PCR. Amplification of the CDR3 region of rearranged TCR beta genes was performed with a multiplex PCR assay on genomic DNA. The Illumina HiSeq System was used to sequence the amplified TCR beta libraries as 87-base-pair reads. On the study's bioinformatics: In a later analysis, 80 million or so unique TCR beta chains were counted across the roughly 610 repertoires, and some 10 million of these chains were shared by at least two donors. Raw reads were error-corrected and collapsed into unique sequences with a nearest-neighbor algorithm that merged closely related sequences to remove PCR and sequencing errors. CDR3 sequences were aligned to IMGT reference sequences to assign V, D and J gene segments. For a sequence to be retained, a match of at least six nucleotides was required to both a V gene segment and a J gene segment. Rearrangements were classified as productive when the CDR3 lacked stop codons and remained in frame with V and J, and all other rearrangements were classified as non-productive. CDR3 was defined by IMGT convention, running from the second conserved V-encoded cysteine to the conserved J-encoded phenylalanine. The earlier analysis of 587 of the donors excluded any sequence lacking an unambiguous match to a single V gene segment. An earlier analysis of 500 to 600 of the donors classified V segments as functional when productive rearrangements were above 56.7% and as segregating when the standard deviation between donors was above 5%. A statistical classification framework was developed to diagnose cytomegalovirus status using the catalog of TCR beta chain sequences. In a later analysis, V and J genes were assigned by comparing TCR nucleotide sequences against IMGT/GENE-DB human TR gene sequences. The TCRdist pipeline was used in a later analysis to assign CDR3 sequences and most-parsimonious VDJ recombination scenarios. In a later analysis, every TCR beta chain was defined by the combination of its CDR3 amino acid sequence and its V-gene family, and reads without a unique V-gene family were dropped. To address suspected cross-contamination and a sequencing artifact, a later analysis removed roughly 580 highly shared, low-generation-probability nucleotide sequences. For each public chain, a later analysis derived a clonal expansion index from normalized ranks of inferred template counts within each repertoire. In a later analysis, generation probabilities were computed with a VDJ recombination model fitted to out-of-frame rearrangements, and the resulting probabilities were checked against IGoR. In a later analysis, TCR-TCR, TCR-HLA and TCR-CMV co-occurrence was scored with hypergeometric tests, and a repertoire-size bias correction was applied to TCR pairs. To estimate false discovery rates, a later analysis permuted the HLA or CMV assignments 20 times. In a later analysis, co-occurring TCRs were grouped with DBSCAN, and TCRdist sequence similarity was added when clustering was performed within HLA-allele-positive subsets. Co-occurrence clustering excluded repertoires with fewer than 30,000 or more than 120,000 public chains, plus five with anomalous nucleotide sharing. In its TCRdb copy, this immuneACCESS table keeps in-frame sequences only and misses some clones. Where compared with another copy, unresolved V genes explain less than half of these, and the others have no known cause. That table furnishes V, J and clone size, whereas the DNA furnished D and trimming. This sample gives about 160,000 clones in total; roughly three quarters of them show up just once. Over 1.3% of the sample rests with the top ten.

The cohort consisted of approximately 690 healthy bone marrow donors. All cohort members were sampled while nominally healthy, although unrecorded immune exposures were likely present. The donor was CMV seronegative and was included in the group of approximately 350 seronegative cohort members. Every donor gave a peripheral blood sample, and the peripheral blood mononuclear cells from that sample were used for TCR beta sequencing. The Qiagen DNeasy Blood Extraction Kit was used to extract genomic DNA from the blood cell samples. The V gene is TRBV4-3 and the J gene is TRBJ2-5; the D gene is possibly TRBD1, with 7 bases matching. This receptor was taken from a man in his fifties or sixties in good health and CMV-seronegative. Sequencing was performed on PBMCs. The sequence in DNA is TGCGCCAGCAGCCAAGATGCGTCAGGGGGGATTGAAGGAGAGACCCAGTACTTC. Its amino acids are CASSQDASGGIEGETQYF.